Below are 2 T cell receptor beta chains sequenced from a single sample in a study of beta chain features in type 1 diabetes. What was sequenced were expressed TCRB transcripts, since all of the isolated RNA had been reverse transcribed. The protocol was immunoSEQ multiplex PCR, while the TCRdb copy is restricted to in-frame clones and leaves out a portion. In the table there are about 240,000 clones, roughly 30% of which are singletons. The sequencing sample was made of central memory CD4+ T cells from blood. All receptors derive from a man aged 25 to 40 in good health.

This rearrangement joins TRBV19 to TRBJ2-5; D ambiguous. Trimming shortened V by 5 bases and J by 5 bases, and 6 bases separated the two germline ends. This CDR3 contains 11 residues. Per germline, CDR1 LNHDA and CDR2 SQIVND (reference sequence). CDR3 loop: CASSLMETQYF. The CDR3 DNA reads as TGTGCCAGTAGTCTGATGGAGACCCAGTACTTC.

This sequence joins TRBV15 and TRBJ1-5; D may be TRBD1 (5 bases). Between the trimmed V and J ends, which lost 0 bases and 1 base, there was a span of 10 bases. CDR3 length: 16 residues. Germline CDR1 reads LNHNV; CDR2 reads YYDKDF (reference sequence). Here the CDR3 DNA reads TGTGCCACCAGCAGAGATCCCGGGGCCAGCAATCAGCCCCAGCATTTT. It yields the protein CATSRDPGASNQPQHF. Filled out from reference TRBV15 and TRBJ1-5, the complete variable domain reads DAMVIQNPRYQVTQFGKPVTLSCSQTLNHNVMYWYQQKSSQAPKLLFHYYDKDFNNEADTPDNFQSRRPNTSFCFLDIRSPGLGDTAMYLCATSRDPGASNQPQHFGDGTRLSIL.